These 12 T cell receptor beta chains originate from one sample sequenced in a study of cytomegalovirus exposure and HLA in healthy donors. Researchers ran the PCR with 60 Vbeta and 13 Jbeta primers. Method: immunoSEQ multiplex PCR; TCRdb's copy keeps in-frame clones and lacks some. The sample has approximately 180,000 clones, 80% seen once; the top ten hold approximately 6.7%. Material: PBMCs. Receptors were obtained from a man aged 25 to 45 in good health and CMV-seropositive.

The chain links TRBV29-1 to TRBJ2-4, with TRBD1 as a possible D gene (5 bases). Looked up from germline, CDR1 is SQVTM and CDR2 is ANQGSEA. The ends were cut back, 3 bases at V and 7 bases at J, with 10 bases in the middle. CDR3 length: 12 amino acids. CDR3 residues: CSVDQGRNIQYF. The CDR3 DNA reads as TGCAGCGTTGATCAGGGTCGGAACATTCAGTACTTC.

The rearrangement uses TRBV7-9 and TRBJ2-7, with 7 bases aligning to TRBD1. CDR1 and CDR2 (germline): SEHNR, FQNEAQ (reference sequence). The V gene end was trimmed by 4 bases and the J gene end by 3 bases; junction bases not matched to a gene: 12. CDR3 length: 16 residues. The CDR3 nucleotides are TGTGCCAGCAGCTCCAACAGGGGCACTATCCTCTACGAGCAGTACTTC. Translated, it gives CASSSNRGTILYEQYF.

This rearrangement joins TRBV6-5 to TRBJ2-3; possibly TRBD2 for D (6 bases). Germline V gene lookup returns CDR1 MNHEY and CDR2 SVGAGI. V gave up 7 bases and J gave up 2 bases, with 13 bases separating them. This CDR3 has 14 residues. CDR3 nucleotides: TGTGCCAGCAAGGGAGGCGGGGTCACAGATACGCAGTATTTT. Amino acid sequence: CASKGGGVTDTQYF.

This sequence joins TRBV19 and TRBJ1-5, with TRBD1 identical over 8 bases. The germline V gene encodes CDR1 LNHDA and CDR2 SQIVND (reference sequence). Unmatched junction bases numbered 10, after V lost 3 bases and J lost 3 bases. CDR3 length: 17 residues. The CDR3 protein is CASSMGSDRGVNQPQHF. Here the CDR3 DNA reads TGTGCCAGTAGTATGGGTTCCGACAGGGGAGTCAATCAGCCCCAGCATTTT.

The chain carries TRBV5-4 and TRBJ2-7; 13 bases agree with TRBD2. From germline, CDR1 is SGHNT and CDR2 YYREEE (reference sequence). The CDR3 is 18 amino acids. V lost 4 bases to trimming and J lost 0 bases; unmatched junction nucleotides: 10. The DNA for the CDR3 is TGTGCCAGCAGCCGGGGACTAGCGGGAACTACTCTCTCCTACGAGCAGTACTTC. It encodes CASSRGLAGTTLSYEQYF.

This clone appeared a single time. The V call is TRBV5-1, the J call TRBJ2-7; D may be TRBD2 (5 bases). This CDR3 contains 11 residues. V lost 5 bases, J lost 9 bases, and 12 bases lay in between. Germline V CDR1 and CDR2: SGHRS, YFSETQ. CDR3 residues: CASSGVEGQYF. CDR3 nucleotides: TGCGCCAGCAGTGGTGTCGAGGGGCAGTACTTC.

J is TRBJ2-7 and V is TRBV12-2; the table gives TRBD1 as D, unverified against the DNA. TRBV12-2 is a pseudogene locus. The CDR3 contains 11 residues. The CDR3 loop is CASRFNNEQYF. CDR3 coding DNA: TGTGCAAGTCGTTTCAACAACGAGCAGTACTTC.

The rearrangement links TRBV6-6 to TRBJ1-5; perhaps TRBD1 as D (6 bases). The CDR3 runs 15 residues. The ends were cut back, 8 bases at V and 9 bases at J, with 23 bases in the middle. In germline, CDR1 is MNHNY, CDR2 SVGAGI (reference sequence). This CDR3 reads CASCLSGAELGPQHF. Written as DNA, the CDR3 is TGTGCCAGCTGTCTATCAGGGGCAGAACTGGGGCCCCAGCATTTT.

The chain joins TRBV10-3 to TRBJ1-2, with no clear D. CDR1 and CDR2 from the germline V gene are ENHRY and SYGVKD. V shed 2 bases and J shed 4 bases, with 11 bases lying between them. The CDR3 runs 14 residues. The CDR3 sequence is CAISEAPSSYGYTF. For the CDR3, the DNA is TGTGCCATCAGTGAGGCACCCTCGAGCTATGGCTACACCTTC.

The sample holds one count of this clone. The chain links TRBV19 to TRBJ2-3; D not resolved. CDR1 is LNHDA and CDR2 is SQIVND in the germline V gene (reference sequence). V lost 2 bases, J lost 0 bases, and 3 bases lay in between. This CDR3 is built from 13 residues. DNA for the CDR3: TGTGCCAGTAGTATACAGAGCACAGATACGCAGTATTTT. Its protein product is CASSIQSTDTQYF.

This clone was found many times. The chain recombines TRBV6-4 with TRBJ2-1, with D perhaps TRBD2 (7 bases). Germline V gene lookup returns CDR1 MRHNA and CDR2 SNTAGT. The CDR3 length is 16 residues. The ends were cut back, 2 bases at V and 4 bases at J, with 15 bases in the middle. The CDR3 sequence: CASSDGAGADYNEQFF. The CDR3, as DNA: TGTGCCAGCAGTGACGGGGCGGGGGCTGATTACAATGAGCAGTTCTTC.

This chain connects TRBV5-4 to TRBJ2-7; 9 nucleotides align to TRBD2. J gave up 4 bases and V 10 bases, and 6 bases lay outside the gene matches. The germline CDR1 and CDR2 sequences are SGHNT and YYREEE (reference sequence). This CDR3 region has 12 residues. The CDR3 loop is CASGAGGYEQYF. DNA for the CDR3: TGTGCCTCGGGGGCGGGAGGGTACGAGCAGTACTTC.